Below are 24 T cell receptor beta chains sequenced from a single sample in a study of Graves' ophthalmopathy and Graves' hyperthyroidism. From RNA, the CDR3 regions of TCR beta chains were amplified and sequenced. RT-PCR in the first round used HTBI primers; a second-round multiplex PCR followed. Each CDR3 protein gets one entry after TCRdb re-called the multiplex PCR reads with MiXCR. The sample includes 400,000 to 500,000 distinct CDR3 sequences, more than 20% of them seen just once. The source material was peripheral blood. The source of these receptors is a young woman with stable Graves' hyperthyroidism.

The rearrangement uses TRBV2 and TRBJ2-5; D may be TRBD2 (7 bases). The CDR3 totals 17 residues. Germline-derived CDR1 and CDR2 are SNHLY and FYNNEI. The V gene lost 8 bases and the J gene lost 2 bases, with 24 bases spanning the gap. The CDR3 DNA reads as TGTGCCAGCTACCGCCCTTACGGGGGGCAGTCTCAAGAGACCCAGTACTTC. Amino acids: CASYRPYGGQSQETQYF.

V gene TRBV6-1 combines with J gene TRBJ1-2, with D possibly TRBD1 on 5 matching bases. This CDR3 comprises 13 residues. Germline-derived CDR1 and CDR2 are MNHNS and SASEGT. V was trimmed by 11 bases and J by 2 bases, leaving 15 bases between them. The CDR3 sequence is CAAGADFNYGYTF. The CDR3 coding sequence is TGTGCCGCCGGGGCAGACTTCAACTATGGCTACACCTTC.

Ten or more counts support this clonotype. The genes are TRBV12-3 or TRBV12-4 and TRBJ2-4, with 9 bases that match TRBD2. The V segment lost 7 bases and the J segment 3 bases; nucleotides outside the gene matches: 4. This CDR3 is 14 amino acids long. The CDR3 nucleotides read TGTGCCAGCATTCAGCGGGAGGACAAAAACATTCAGTACTTC. Its protein is CASIQREDKNIQYF.

This clonotype was detected many times. This chain joins TRBV6-2 or TRBV6-3 and TRBJ2-2; D is possibly TRBD1 (5 bases). The V and J ends lost 8 bases and 3 bases respectively, with 10 bases between them. From germline, CDR1 is MNHEY and CDR2 SVGEGT. CDR3 size: 13 residues. CDR3 sequence reads: CASLDIYTGELFF. The CDR3, as DNA: TGTGCCAGCCTGGACATATACACCGGGGAGCTGTTTTTT.

The J gene is TRBJ1-2, the V gene TRBV12-3 or TRBV12-4; D remains ambiguous. The ends were cut back, 1 base at V and 8 bases at J, with 8 bases in the middle. The CDR3 contains 12 residues. The chain's CDR3 is CASSLGPFGYTF. DNA of the CDR3: TGTGCCAGCAGTTTAGGTCCCTTCGGCTACACCTTC.

Comments on this clonotype: Possible read error: a much larger clone is one base away. In DNA form, the CDR3 reads TGTGCCAGCAGTACACAGGGGGCGGTGAACACTGAAGCTTTCTTT. As protein: CASSTQGAVNTEAFF. The chain has TRBV6-1 and TRBJ1-1; 9 bases are a match to TRBD1. Germline assignment: CDR1 MNHNS and CDR2 SASEGT. V was pared by 5 bases and J by 0 bases, with 4 bases of the junction left unmatched. The CDR3 extends over 15 amino acids.

In its sample, this clonotype was seen many times. The V call is TRBV14, the J call TRBJ2-7; unclear D gene. Trimming left V 4 bases short and J 3 bases short, with 10 bases between. The CDR3 covers 13 residues. CDR1 is SGHDN, CDR2 FVKESK, per germline. The CDR3 sequence is CASSPHPGYEQYF. In DNA, the CDR3 is TGTGCCAGCAGCCCACACCCAGGCTACGAGCAGTACTTC. The entire variable domain, with the rest obtained from reference TRBV14 and TRBJ2-7, is as follows: EAGVTQFPSHSVIEKGQTVTLRCDPISGHDNLYWYRRVMGKEIKFLLHFVKESKQDESGMPNNRFLAERTGGTYSTLKVQPAELEDSGVYFCASSPHPGYEQYFGPGTRLTVT.

Ten or more counts support this clonotype. CDR3 nucleotides: TGTGCCAGCAGTTTATACGGACGGATTTATAATTCACCCCTCCACTTT. Encoded protein: CASSLYGRIYNSPLHF. The chain is built from TRBV27 and TRBJ1-6, with D uncertain. V dropped 1 base and J dropped 4 bases, with 11 bases sitting between them. CDR3 length: 16 amino acids. From germline, CDR1 is MNHEY and CDR2 SMNVEV (reference sequence).

This clonotype was picked up many times. This chain joins TRBV5-1 and TRBJ2-7, with unresolved D. Between the trimmed V and J ends, which lost 4 bases and 0 bases, there was a span of 14 bases. The CDR3 spans 15 residues. Germline V CDR1 and CDR2: SGHRS, YFSETQ. The CDR3: CASSPAPLSSYEQYF. CDR3 DNA: TGCGCCAGCAGCCCCGCTCCTTTAAGCTCCTACGAGCAGTACTTC.

This clonotype came up many times. V and J are TRBV4-2 and TRBJ2-2, with no clear D. V gave up 0 bases and J gave up 4 bases, with 12 bases separating them. CDR3 length: 16 amino acids. Germline V lookup: CDR1 LGHNA, CDR2 YNFKEQ. The CDR3 DNA follows: TGTGCCAGCAGCCAAGATCTGGCTAGAAGCACCGGGGAGCTGTTTTTT. It codes for CASSQDLARSTGELFF.

The J gene is TRBJ2-5, the V gene TRBV20-1; 16 nucleotides line up with TRBD2. The germline CDR1 and CDR2 sequences are DFQATT and SNEGSKA (reference sequence). The CDR3 is made up of 17 amino acids. The V segment lost 0 bases and the J segment 5 bases; nucleotides outside the gene matches: 6. The DNA for the CDR3 is TGCAGTGCTAGAGAGGGACTAGCGGGGGGGAACATGGAGACCCAGTACTTC. It yields the protein CSAREGLAGGNMETQYF.

This clonotype appeared many times. The rearrangement links TRBV30 to TRBJ1-2; D uncertain. The CDR3 contains 14 residues. The V gene's germline CDR1 is GTSNPN and CDR2 SVGIG (reference sequence). The germline V and J ends were trimmed by 2 bases and 2 bases, with 12 bases remaining between them. CDR3 sequence: CAWSYGTQNYGYTF. In nucleotides, the CDR3 is TGTGCCTGGAGTTATGGAACCCAAAACTATGGCTACACCTTC.

This clonotype was detected ten times or more. The gene calls are TRBV6-2 or TRBV6-3 and TRBJ1-1; tentative D call: TRBD1 (6 bases). The length of the CDR3 is 16 residues. V was pared by 0 bases and J by 5 bases, with 16 bases between. CDR1 MNHEY and CDR2 SVGEGT come from the germline V gene. CDR3 sequence (DNA): TGTGCCAGCAGTTACTCGGGACACCGGTGGAGTACTGAAGCTTTCTTT. Translating it yields CASSYSGHRWSTEAFF.

This clonotype was recorded many times. The rearrangement joins TRBV6-5 to TRBJ1-5; D might be TRBD1 (6 bases). Germline V gene data show CDR1 as MNHEY and CDR2 as SVGAGI. The CDR3 is 14 residues long. Trimming cost V 4 bases and J 3 bases, with 10 bases left between them. The CDR3 protein is CASSWQGTNQPQHF. The DNA of the CDR3 is TGTGCCAGCAGTTGGCAGGGGACCAATCAGCCCCAGCATTTT.

This clonotype came up many times. The chain links TRBV10-3 to TRBJ1-5; D gene unclear. There are 14 residues in the CDR3. Deletions cut 4 bases from V and 0 bases from J, with 7 bases between. CDR1 is ENHRY, CDR2 SYGVKD, per germline. The CDR3 is CAISADPSNQPQHF. CDR3 coding DNA: TGTGCCATCAGTGCTGACCCTAGCAATCAGCCCCAGCATTTT.

This clonotype was observed many times. The genes are TRBV6-5 and TRBJ1-1; 7 positions agree with TRBD1. The CDR3 is 14 amino acids. Looked up from germline, CDR1 is MNHEY and CDR2 is SVGAGI. J lost 6 bases, V lost 8 bases, and 12 bases had no gene match. The CDR3 sequence is CASAKGQLHSEAFF. The CDR3 coding sequence is TGTGCCAGCGCCAAGGGACAGCTCCATTCTGAAGCTTTCTTT.

The CDR3 here is CASSEEDRGPMNTEAFF. Written as DNA, the CDR3 is TGTGCCAGCAGTGAAGAGGACAGGGGGCCCATGAACACTGAAGCTTTCTTT. The V and J genes are TRBV6-1 and TRBJ1-1, with 11 bases lining up with TRBD1. Germline values: CDR1 MNHNS, CDR2 SASEGT. CDR3 size: 17 residues. V lost 1 base and J lost 0; bases outside the gene matches: 4.

There are many counts of this clonotype. The CDR3 sequence: CATSDSFSGPSSYEQYF. In DNA form, the CDR3 reads TGTGCCACCAGTGATTCGTTTAGCGGGCCCAGCTCCTACGAGCAGTACTTC. The V call is TRBV24-1, the J call TRBJ2-7; 7 nucleotides agree with TRBD2. CDR1 is KGHDR, CDR2 SFDVKD, per germline. The ends lost 2 bases at V and 0 bases at J; junction bases unmatched: 9. This CDR3 region has 17 residues.

This clonotype has ten or more counts. The chain carries TRBV19 and TRBJ1-1; D is unresolved. Germline V gene data show CDR1 as LNHDA and CDR2 as SQIVND (reference sequence). Trimming pared 1 base from V and 0 bases from J, leaving 12 bases between. This CDR3 has 16 amino acids. The CDR3: CASSIGRGQMNTEAFF. Here the CDR3 DNA reads TGTGCCAGTAGTATAGGTCGAGGCCAAATGAACACTGAAGCTTTCTTT.

The chain carries TRBV28 and TRBJ1-5, with 7 bases matching TRBD1. The germline V gene has CDR1 MDHEN and CDR2 SYDVKM. V lost 10 bases and J lost 1; bases outside the gene matches: 1. There are 12 residues in the CDR3. This chain's CDR3 is CATRGSNQPQHF. The CDR3 DNA sequence: TGTGCCACCAGGGGGAGCAATCAGCCCCAGCATTTT.

This clonotype was found many times. The chain couples TRBV5-1 to TRBJ2-2; 7 bases line up with TRBD1. CDR1 is SGHRS and CDR2 is YFSETQ in the germline V gene. The CDR3 is 16 residues long. The ends lost 3 bases at V and 0 bases at J; junction bases unmatched: 5. The CDR3: CASSSAGGTNTGELFF. The DNA for the CDR3 is TGCGCCAGCAGCTCCGCAGGGGGAACGAACACCGGGGAGCTGTTTTTT.

The table lists this clonotype with many counts. The chain has TRBV30 and TRBJ2-2; 7 positions agree with TRBD1. This CDR3 has 14 amino acids. With 8 bases clipped from V and 3 bases from J, the junction kept 9 bases outside the gene matches. Germline assignment: CDR1 GTSNPN and CDR2 SVGIG (reference sequence). CDR3 in DNA: TGTGCCCAAGACGACAGGGTCGACACCGGGGAGCTGTTTTTT. It specifies CAQDDRVDTGELFF.

The V gene is TRBV6-5, the J gene TRBJ1-5; D gene uncertain. The CDR3 has 12 amino acids. In germline, CDR1 is MNHEY, CDR2 SVGAGI. V was clipped by 4 bases and J by 8 bases, with 9 bases between them. This CDR3 is CASSSGWEPQHF. The CDR3 DNA reads as TGTGCCAGCAGTTCTGGTTGGGAGCCCCAGCATTTT.

This chain joins TRBV6-1 and TRBJ1-5, with D uncertain. Germline assignment: CDR1 MNHNS and CDR2 SASEGT. Trimming stripped 2 bases from V and 3 bases from J, with 8 bases between. The CDR3 spans 14 residues. For the CDR3, the DNA is TGTGCCAGCAGTGAACCAGGCCTCAATCAGCCCCAGCATTTT. It is translated as CASSEPGLNQPQHF.